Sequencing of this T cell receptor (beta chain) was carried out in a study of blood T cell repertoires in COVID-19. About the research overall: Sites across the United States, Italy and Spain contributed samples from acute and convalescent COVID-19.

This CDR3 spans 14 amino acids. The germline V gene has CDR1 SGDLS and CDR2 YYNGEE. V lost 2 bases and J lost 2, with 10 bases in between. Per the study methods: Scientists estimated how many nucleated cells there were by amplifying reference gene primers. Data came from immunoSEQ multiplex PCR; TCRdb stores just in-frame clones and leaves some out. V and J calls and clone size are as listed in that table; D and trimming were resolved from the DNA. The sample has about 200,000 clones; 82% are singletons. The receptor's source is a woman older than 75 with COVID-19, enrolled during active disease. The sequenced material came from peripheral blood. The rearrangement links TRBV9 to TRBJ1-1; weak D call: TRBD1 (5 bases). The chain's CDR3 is CASSVRQSNTEAFF. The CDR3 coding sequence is TGTGCCAGCAGCGTCAGACAGTCTAACACTGAAGCTTTCTTT.